This T cell receptor beta chain originates from a study of T cells in Graves' hyperthyroidism and ophthalmopathy. Note on this clonotype: Its specificity is unknown.

The CDR3 contains 14 residues. Germline V gives CDR1 LNHDA, CDR2 SQIVND (reference sequence). V lost 10 bases to trimming and J lost 9 bases, with 19 bases between them. Not enrolled were patients with uncontrolled infection, other autoimmune disease, pregnancy or lactation. Study findings and constraints: The majority of expanded thyroid clonotypes above 0.001 also appeared in blood.

RNA transcripts were the template for amplifying TCR beta CDR3 regions. The HTBI primer set was used in a first-round RT-PCR of the TCR CDR3. In TCRdb, the multiplex PCR reads were re-called with MiXCR into one record per CDR3 protein. The sample holds about 710,000 distinct CDR3 sequences, about 16% seen once. The sample was blood. The sequence derives from a man younger than 35 with Graves' hyperthyroidism. J is TRBJ1-6 and V is TRBV19; possible D gene TRBD1, 6 bases. The CDR3 sequence is CATPLRRTVSPLHF. The CDR3 DNA sequence: TGTGCCACTCCTCTTCGGAGGACAGTTTCACCCCTCCACTTT.